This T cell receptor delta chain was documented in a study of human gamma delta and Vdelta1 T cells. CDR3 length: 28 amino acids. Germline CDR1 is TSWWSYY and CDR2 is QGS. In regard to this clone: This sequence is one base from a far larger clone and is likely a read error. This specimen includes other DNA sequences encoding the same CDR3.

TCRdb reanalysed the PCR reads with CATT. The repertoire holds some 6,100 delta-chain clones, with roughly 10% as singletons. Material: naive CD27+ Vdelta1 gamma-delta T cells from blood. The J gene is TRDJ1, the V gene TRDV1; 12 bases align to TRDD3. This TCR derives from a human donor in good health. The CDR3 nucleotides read TGTGCTCTTGGGGGACCTCTGCCTTCCTCCAGGTTGGGTACTGGGGGATACCTTACGTGGTCGTACACCGATAAACTCATCTTC. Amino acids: CALGGPLPSSRLGTGGYLTWSYTDKLIF.